The 30 T cell receptor beta chains reported below all come from one sample, sequenced in a study of OX40 agonist ivuxolimab in advanced cancers. Measured with immunoSEQ multiplex PCR; TCRdb has only the in-frame clones, and not every one. There are 9,000 to 10,000 clones in the sample; around 92% occur only once, and over 10% lies in the top ten. The specimen comprised CD4+ or CD8+ T cells sorted from blood, sampled in a trial of the OX40 agonist ivuxolimab. All receptors derive from an adult with an advanced solid tumor such as melanoma, head and neck, liver or kidney cancer.

This chain joins TRBV19 and TRBJ1-1; 8 bases line up with TRBD1. This CDR3 region has 13 residues. V was pared by 7 bases and J by 4 bases, with 5 bases of the junction left unmatched. Germline-derived CDR1 and CDR2 are LNHDA and SQIVND (reference sequence). CDR3 sequence reads: CASTRGRGTEAFF. In nucleotides, the CDR3 is TGTGCCAGTACCAGGGGGCGAGGCACTGAAGCTTTCTTT.

The V call is TRBV30, the J call TRBJ1-2; no definite D call. V shed 4 bases and J shed 2 bases, with 8 bases lying between them. The CDR3 spans 12 residues. The V gene's germline CDR1 is GTSNPN and CDR2 SVGIG (reference sequence). CDR3 nucleotides: TGTGCCTGGACCCCAGAGAACTATGGCTACACCTTC. Translated: CAWTPENYGYTF.

This clone was seen only a few times. The rearrangement uses TRBV9 and TRBJ2-3, with D unclear. V lost 0 bases to trimming and J lost 1 base, with 6 bases between them. The CDR3 consists of 14 residues. Germline CDR1 is SGDLS and CDR2 is YYNGEE. The CDR3 region is CASSVGQRTDTQYF. CDR3 nucleotide sequence: TGTGCCAGCAGCGTAGGGCAGCGCACAGATACGCAGTATTTT.

The chain has TRBV4-1 and TRBJ2-2; TRBD1 might be the D (6 bases). In germline, CDR1 is MGHRA, CDR2 YSYEKL. Trimming stripped 1 base from V and 6 bases from J, with 12 bases between. The CDR3 runs to 15 residues. This chain's CDR3 is CASSQVYRDAGELFF. The CDR3 nucleotides read TGCGCCAGCAGCCAAGTCTACAGGGATGCCGGGGAGCTGTTTTTT.

The gene calls are TRBV9 and TRBJ2-5; D is uncertain. The DNA end is more similar to TRBJ2-7, so the J call may be wrong. Germline V lookup: CDR1 SGDLS, CDR2 YYNGEE. The CDR3 sequence is 16 residues long. CDR3 sequence reads: CASSVVGLVSTYEQYF. The CDR3 DNA is TGTGCCAGCAGCGTAGTAGGGCTAGTCAGCACCTACGAGCAGTACTTC.

The rearrangement links TRBV28 to TRBJ1-1, with D hard to call. Germline V gene data show CDR1 as MDHEN and CDR2 as SYDVKM. V lost 7 bases and J lost 3, with 18 bases in between. CDR3 size: 15 residues. The CDR3 DNA is TGTGCCAGCATTCCCCCCGGGCCTGGGGACACTGAAGCTTTCTTT. Its translation is CASIPPGPGDTEAFF.

This chain connects TRBV14 to TRBJ2-3; no definite D call. Germline V gene data show CDR1 as SGHDN and CDR2 as FVKESK. The CDR3 length is 12 residues. Trimming pared 6 bases from V and 6 bases from J, leaving 10 bases between. The CDR3 sequence is CASSQLPDTQYF. The CDR3 DNA reads TGTGCCAGCAGTCAACTTCCGGATACGCAGTATTTT.

The chain has TRBV18 and TRBJ2-3, with TRBD1 as a possible D gene (6 bases). CDR3 length equals 14 residues. Germline V CDR1 and CDR2: KGHSH, LQKENI. The V and J ends lost 2 bases and 4 bases respectively, with 10 bases between them. DNA for the CDR3: TGTGCCAGCTCACCAGGCACAGGGCCAGATACGCAGTATTTT. Residues: CASSPGTGPDTQYF.

The chain combines TRBV7-9 with TRBJ1-2; D perhaps matches TRBD1 (6 bases). The V end lost 3 bases, the J end lost 1 base, and 9 bases lay between the germline ends. Germline-derived CDR1 and CDR2 are SEHNR and FQNEAQ (reference sequence). The CDR3 has 14 residues. The CDR3 spells CASSLDSNNYGYTF. CDR3 nucleotides: TGTGCCAGCAGCTTGGACAGCAATAACTATGGCTACACCTTC.

V usage is TRBV10-3 and J usage is TRBJ1-4, with 7 bases fitting TRBD1. After removal of 2 bases from V and 7 bases from J, the junction contained 10 bases not matched to a gene. This CDR3 region has 16 residues. Germline V lookup: CDR1 ENHRY, CDR2 SYGVKD. The CDR3 loop is CAISESVTGRGEKLFF. Written as DNA, the CDR3 is TGTGCCATCAGTGAGAGTGTGACAGGGAGAGGTGAAAAACTGTTTTTT.

The sample holds a few counts of this clone. The V gene is TRBV6-5, the J gene TRBJ2-3; D unresolved. Germline lookup yields CDR1 MNHEY and CDR2 SVGAGI. The CDR3 totals 15 residues. With 7 bases removed from V and 2 bases from J, the gap between germline ends came to 16 bases. CDR3 nucleotides: TGTGCCAGCACCTCCTGGCCCCGGATCACAGATACGCAGTATTTT. Protein: CASTSWPRITDTQYF.

The chain combines TRBV30 with TRBJ1-3, with unresolved D. Between the trimmed V and J ends, which lost 2 bases and 1 base, there was a span of 12 bases. This CDR3 is 15 amino acids long. CDR1 and CDR2 from the germline V gene are GTSNPN and SVGIG (reference sequence). The CDR3 loop is CAWSRQQGSGNTIYF. DNA for the CDR3: TGTGCCTGGAGTCGGCAACAAGGGTCTGGAAACACCATATATTTT.

The V gene is TRBV6-1, the J gene TRBJ1-2; unclear D gene. The CDR3 length is 14 residues. Germline lookup yields CDR1 MNHNS and CDR2 SASEGT. V was clipped by 5 bases and J by 7 bases, with 17 bases between them. CDR3: CASSHSRARSGYTF. The CDR3 DNA sequence: TGTGCCAGCAGTCATTCCCGAGCGCGTTCTGGCTACACCTTC.

V gene TRBV5-6 combines with J gene TRBJ2-3, with TRBD2 identical over 11 bases. The CDR3 is 16 residues long. V gave up 0 bases and J gave up 5 bases; unmatched junction bases: 5. Germline V gene data show CDR1 as SGHDT and CDR2 as YYEEEE. CDR3 sequence: CASSLELAGGEDTQYF. DNA of the CDR3: TGTGCCAGCAGCTTGGAGCTAGCGGGAGGAGAAGATACGCAGTATTTT. Complete variable domain (other parts from reference TRBV5-6 and TRBJ2-3): DAGVTQSPTHLIKTRGQQVTLRCSPKSGHDTVSWYQQALGQGPQFIFQYYEEEERQRGNFPDRFSGHQFPNYSSELNVNALLLGDSALYLCASSLELAGGEDTQYFGPGTRLTVL.

The chain is built from TRBV10-3 and TRBJ2-7; TRBD1 is a possible D gene (6 bases). This CDR3 has 14 residues. V was shortened by 6 bases and J by 4 bases, with 16 bases between the two germline ends. Germline V lookup: CDR1 ENHRY, CDR2 SYGVKD. In DNA form, the CDR3 reads TGTGCCATCAGAGAACAGGGAGCGGTGTACGAGCAGTACTTC. Its translation is CAIREQGAVYEQYF.

The chain joins TRBV30 to TRBJ1-5, with D unresolved. The V end lost 5 bases, the J end lost 7 bases, and 15 bases lay between the germline ends. Germline CDR1 is GTSNPN and CDR2 is SVGIG (reference sequence). This CDR3 is 13 amino acids long. The CDR3 DNA reads as TGTGCCTGGTCGTCTCATTCGGAGCAGCCCCAGCATTTT. The encoded protein is CAWSSHSEQPQHF.

The chain links TRBV9 to TRBJ2-2; perhaps TRBD2 as D (7 bases). Germline CDR1 SGDLS, CDR2 YYNGEE. V was cut by 0 bases and J by 6 bases, with 15 bases left in between. The CDR3 contains 16 residues. The CDR3 DNA reads as TGTGCCAGCAGCGTAGTCGGGGGGCGCTCCCCCGGGGAGCTGTTTTTT. This codes for CASSVVGGRSPGELFF.

The count of this clone is one. Other DNA sequences in this specimen translate into the identical CDR3. The rearrangement links TRBV6-1 to TRBJ1-2; no reliable D call. This CDR3 is 13 amino acids long. CDR1 is MNHNS and CDR2 is SASEGT in the germline V gene. The ends were cut back, 2 bases at V and 0 bases at J, with 4 bases in the middle. The CDR3 protein is CASSESANYGYTF. CDR3 DNA sequence: TGTGCCAGCAGTGAATCCGCTAACTATGGCTACACCTTC.

The sample holds one count of this clone. J is TRBJ1-1 and V is TRBV2, with D perhaps matching TRBD1 (5 bases). The CDR3 covers 14 residues. V was pared by 4 bases and J by 6 bases, with 15 bases between. The V gene's germline CDR1 is SNHLY and CDR2 FYNNEI. CDR3 region: CASSGETGAAEAFF. CDR3 nucleotide sequence: TGTGCCAGCAGTGGGGAAACAGGAGCCGCTGAAGCTTTCTTT.

This clone has only a few counts. This chain connects TRBV5-1 to TRBJ1-5; TRBD1 might be the D (5 bases). The V end lost 5 bases, the J end lost 2 bases, and 11 bases lay between the germline ends. CDR1 is SGHRS and CDR2 is YFSETQ in the germline V gene. The CDR3 extends over 14 amino acids. The CDR3 region is CASSEGNGNQPQHF. CDR3 bases: TGCGCCAGCAGTGAGGGGAATGGCAATCAGCCCCAGCATTTT. Together with reference TRBV5-1 and TRBJ1-5, the CDR3 gives the full variable domain: KAGVTQTPRYLIKTRGQQVTLSCSPISGHRSVSWYQQTPGQGLQFLFEYFSETQRNKGNFPGRFSGRQFSNSRSEMNVSTLELGDSALYLCASSEGNGNQPQHFGDGTRLSIL.

Only a few counts were recorded for this clone. The V gene is TRBV6-1, the J gene TRBJ2-7; 10 bases line up with TRBD2. The CDR3 covers 20 residues. Trimming took 2 bases from V and 4 from J; bases not matched to a gene: 20. From germline, CDR1 is MNHNS and CDR2 SASEGT. In nucleotides, the CDR3 is TGTGCCAGCAGTGAAATCCTAGCGGGAGAGATAGGGTACATGGGGTACGAGCAGTACTTC. This sequence encodes CASSEILAGEIGYMGYEQYF.

This chain uses TRBV7-8 with TRBJ2-1; perhaps D is TRBD1 or TRBD2 (5 bases each). The V gene lost 5 bases and the J gene lost 9 bases, with 17 bases spanning the gap. The CDR3 consists of 14 residues. Germline V gene lookup returns CDR1 SGHVS and CDR2 FQNEAQ. CDR3 region: CASSLRDGAGEQFF. In DNA form, the CDR3 reads TGTGCCAGCAGCCTCCGGGACGGGGCTGGTGAGCAGTTCTTC.

This chain links TRBV5-1 with TRBJ2-6, with D perhaps matching TRBD2 (5 bases). Per germline, CDR1 SGHRS and CDR2 YFSETQ. The CDR3 consists of 15 residues. Trimming stripped 0 bases from V and 2 bases from J, with 6 bases between. The CDR3 loop is CASSLGGTGANVLTF. For the CDR3, the DNA is TGCGCCAGCAGCTTGGGAGGGACTGGGGCCAACGTCCTGACTTTC.

The V call is TRBV4-1, the J call TRBJ2-1, with 7 bases that match TRBD2. CDR3 length: 16 residues. With 3 bases clipped from V and 5 bases from J, the junction kept 10 bases outside the gene matches. Germline loops: CDR1 MGHRA, CDR2 YSYEKL. CDR3 in DNA: TGCGCCAGCAGCCATGAATCTAGCGGACGCGACAATGAGCAGTTCTTC. It translates to CASSHESSGRDNEQFF.

This clone came up a few times. The chain uses TRBV2 and TRBJ1-5, with a tentative D call TRBD1 (5 bases). The germline V gene has CDR1 SNHLY and CDR2 FYNNEI. V was trimmed by 6 bases and J by 4 bases, leaving 13 bases between them. This CDR3 has 14 amino acids. This CDR3 is CASRAGTNNQPQHF. CDR3 DNA sequence: TGTGCCAGCAGGGCCGGGACCAATAATCAGCCCCAGCATTTT. The full variable domain, with the rest looked up from reference TRBV2 and TRBJ1-5, is EPEVTQTPSHQVTQMGQEVILRCVPISNHLYFYWYRQILGQKVEFLVSFYNNEISEKSEIFDDQFSVERPDGSNFTLKIRSTKLEDSAMYFCASRAGTNNQPQHFGDGTRLSIL.

The rearrangement links TRBV30 to TRBJ2-5, with D unclear. Germline assignment: CDR1 GTSNPN and CDR2 SVGIG (reference sequence). The V and J ends lost 8 bases and 5 bases respectively, with 24 bases between them. The CDR3 contains 15 residues. DNA of the CDR3: TGTGCCCGAAACGACGACCCGGGTTCATGGGAGACCCAGTACTTC. Its protein product is CARNDDPGSWETQYF. The full variable domain, with the rest looked up from reference TRBV30 and TRBJ2-5, is SQTIHQWPATLVQPVGSPLSLECTVEGTSNPNLYWYRQAAGRGLQLLFYSVGIGQISSEVPQNLSASRPQDRQFILSSKKLLLSDSGFYLCARNDDPGSWETQYFGPGTRLLVL.

CDR3 sequence (DNA): TGTGCCAGTAGAGCCGGGACAGGGCGGTACGAGCAGTACTTC. Its translation is CASRAGTGRYEQYF. This chain connects TRBV19 to TRBJ2-7; TRBD1 matches 9 bases. Germline V gene lookup returns CDR1 LNHDA and CDR2 SQIVND (reference sequence). The ends lost 6 bases at V and 4 bases at J; junction bases unmatched: 7. The CDR3 extends over 14 amino acids.

This clone showed up just a few times. The chain joins TRBV7-9 to TRBJ1-2, with 10 bases aligning to TRBD1. V lost 4 bases to trimming and J lost 3 bases; unmatched junction nucleotides: 5. Germline V CDR1 and CDR2: SEHNR, FQNEAQ (reference sequence). The CDR3 length is 15 residues. CDR3 sequence (DNA): TGTGCCAGCAGCTCGAGGACAGGGGGGGACTATGGCTACACCTTC. This gives the protein CASSSRTGGDYGYTF.

In its sample, this clone was seen a few times. The CDR3 spells CASSVVSRATDTQYF. The CDR3 coding sequence is TGTGCCAGCAGCGTAGTATCGCGGGCCACAGATACGCAGTATTTT. The chain carries TRBV9 and TRBJ2-3, with D possibly matching TRBD2 (5 bases). The CDR3 contains 15 residues. CDR1 SGDLS and CDR2 YYNGEE come from the germline V gene. V shed 0 bases and J shed 2 bases, with 10 bases lying between them.

The chain joins TRBV4-1 to TRBJ2-2; weak D call: TRBD1 (6 bases). This CDR3 region has 14 residues. Germline V CDR1 and CDR2: MGHRA, YSYEKL. Trimming took 3 bases from V and 6 from J, leaving 11 bases between them. CDR3 residues: CASSQGAVAGELFF. The DNA of the CDR3 is TGCGCCAGCAGCCAGGGGGCGGTGGCCGGGGAGCTGTTTTTT.